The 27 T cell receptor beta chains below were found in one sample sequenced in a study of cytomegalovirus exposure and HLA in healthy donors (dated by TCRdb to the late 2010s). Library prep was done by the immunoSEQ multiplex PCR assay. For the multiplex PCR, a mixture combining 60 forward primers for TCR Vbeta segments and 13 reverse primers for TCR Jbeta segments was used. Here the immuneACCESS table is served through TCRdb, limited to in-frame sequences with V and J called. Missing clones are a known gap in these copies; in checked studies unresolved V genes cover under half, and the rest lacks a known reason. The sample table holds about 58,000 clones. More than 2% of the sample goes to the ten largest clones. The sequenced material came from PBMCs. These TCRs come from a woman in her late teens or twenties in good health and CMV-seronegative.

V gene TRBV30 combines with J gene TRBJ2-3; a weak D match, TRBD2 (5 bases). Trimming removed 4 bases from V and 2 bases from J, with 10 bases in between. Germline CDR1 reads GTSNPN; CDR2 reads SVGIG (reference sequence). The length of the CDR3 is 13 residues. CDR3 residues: CAWNSGNTDTQYF. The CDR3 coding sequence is TGTGCCTGGAATTCGGGAAACACAGATACGCAGTATTTT.

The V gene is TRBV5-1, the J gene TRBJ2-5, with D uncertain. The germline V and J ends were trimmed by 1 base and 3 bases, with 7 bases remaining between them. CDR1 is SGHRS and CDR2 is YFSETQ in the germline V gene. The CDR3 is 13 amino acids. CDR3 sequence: CASSLSPEETQYF. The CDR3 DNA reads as TGCGCCAGCAGCTTGTCACCAGAAGAGACCCAGTACTTC.

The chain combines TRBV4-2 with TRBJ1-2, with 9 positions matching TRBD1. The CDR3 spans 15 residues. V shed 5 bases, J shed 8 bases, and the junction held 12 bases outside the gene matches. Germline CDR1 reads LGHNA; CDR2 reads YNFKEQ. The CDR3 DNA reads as TGTGCCAGCAGCACGCCTACAGGGGGCGCGGAAGGCTACACCTTC. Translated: CASSTPTGGAEGYTF.

This CDR3 reads CASFRGGRNYGYTF. The CDR3 DNA sequence: TGTGCCAGTTTCCGGGGAGGGAGGAACTATGGCTACACCTTC. V usage is TRBV19 and J usage is TRBJ1-2; no clear D gene. V was shortened by 8 bases and J by 2 bases, with 15 bases between the two germline ends. CDR1 is LNHDA, CDR2 SQIVND, per germline (reference sequence). The CDR3 covers 14 residues.

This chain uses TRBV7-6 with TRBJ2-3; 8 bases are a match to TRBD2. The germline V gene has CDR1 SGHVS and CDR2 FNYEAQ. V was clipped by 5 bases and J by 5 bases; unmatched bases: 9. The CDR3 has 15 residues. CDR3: CASSLGGGRVDTQYF. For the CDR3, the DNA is TGTGCCAGCAGCCTCGGGGGGGGTAGGGTAGATACGCAGTATTTT.

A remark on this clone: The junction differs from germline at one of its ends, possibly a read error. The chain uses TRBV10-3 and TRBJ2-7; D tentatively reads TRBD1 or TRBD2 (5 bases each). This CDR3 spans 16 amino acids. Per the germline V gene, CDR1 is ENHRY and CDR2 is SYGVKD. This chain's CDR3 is CASSEGVPRDSYEQYF. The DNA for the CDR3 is TGTGCCAGCAGTGAGGGTGTACCCAGGGACTCCTACGAGCAGTACTTC.

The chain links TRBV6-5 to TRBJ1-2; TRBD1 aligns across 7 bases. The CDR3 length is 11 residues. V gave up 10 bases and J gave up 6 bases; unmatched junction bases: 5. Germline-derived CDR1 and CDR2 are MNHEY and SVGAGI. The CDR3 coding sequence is TGTGCCACCGGGACAGTACATGGCTACACCTTC. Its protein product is CATGTVHGYTF.

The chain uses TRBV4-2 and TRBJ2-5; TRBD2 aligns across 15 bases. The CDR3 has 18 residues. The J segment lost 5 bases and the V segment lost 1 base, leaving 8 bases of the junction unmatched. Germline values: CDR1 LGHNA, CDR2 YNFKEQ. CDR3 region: CASSQGRTSGGATETQYF. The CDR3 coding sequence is TGTGCCAGCAGCCAAGGCCGGACTAGCGGGGGGGCGACGGAGACCCAGTACTTC.

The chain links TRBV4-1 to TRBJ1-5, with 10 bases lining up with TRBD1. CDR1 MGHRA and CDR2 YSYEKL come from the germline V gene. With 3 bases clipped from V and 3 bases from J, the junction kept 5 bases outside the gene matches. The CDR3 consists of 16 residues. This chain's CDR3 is CASSQGQGRPNQPQHF. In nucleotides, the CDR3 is TGCGCCAGCAGCCAGGGACAGGGGCGACCCAATCAGCCCCAGCATTTT.

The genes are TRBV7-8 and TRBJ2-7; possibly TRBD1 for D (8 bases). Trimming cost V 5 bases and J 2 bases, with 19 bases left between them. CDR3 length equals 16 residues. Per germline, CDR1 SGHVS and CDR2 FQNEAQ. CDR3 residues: CASSIPQGGLAYEQYF. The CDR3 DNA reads TGTGCCAGCAGCATACCACAGGGGGGGCTTGCCTACGAGCAGTACTTC.

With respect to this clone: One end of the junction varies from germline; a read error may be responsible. The CDR3 coding sequence is TGTGCCAGTAGTATAGGGCGGGATACGAACTCTGAAGCTTTCTTT. Its protein is CASSIGRDTNSEAFF. The V gene is TRBV19, the J gene TRBJ1-1; D gene uncertain. CDR3 length: 15 residues. Germline assignment: CDR1 LNHDA and CDR2 SQIVND (reference sequence). The complete variable domain, with remaining parts taken from reference TRBV19 and TRBJ1-1, reads DGGITQSPKYLFRKEGQNVTLSCEQNLNHDAMYWYRQDPGQGLRLIYYSQIVNDFQKGDIAEGYSVSREKKESFPLTVTSAQKNPTAFYLCASSIGRDTNSEAFFGQGTRLTVV.

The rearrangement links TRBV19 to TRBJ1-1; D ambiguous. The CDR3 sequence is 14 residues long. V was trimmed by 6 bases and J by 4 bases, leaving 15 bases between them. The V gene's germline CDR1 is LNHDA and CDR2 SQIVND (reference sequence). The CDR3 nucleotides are TGTGCCAGTAGAGTGAGGGAATGGGGCACTGAAGCTTTCTTT. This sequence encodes CASRVREWGTEAFF.

The DNA of the CDR3 is TGCGCCAGCAGCGCTGAGGCAGATACGCAGTATTTT. Protein: CASSAEADTQYF. The gene calls are TRBV5-1 and TRBJ2-3; D gene ambiguous. This CDR3 is built from 12 residues. Trimming stripped 4 bases from V and 4 bases from J, with 7 bases between. CDR1 is SGHRS and CDR2 is YFSETQ in the germline V gene.

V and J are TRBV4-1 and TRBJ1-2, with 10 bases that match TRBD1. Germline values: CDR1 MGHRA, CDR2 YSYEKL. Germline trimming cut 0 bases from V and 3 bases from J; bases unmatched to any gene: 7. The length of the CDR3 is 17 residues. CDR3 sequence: CASSQEGTGDAYYGYTF. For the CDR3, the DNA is TGCGCCAGCAGCCAAGAAGGGACAGGGGATGCGTACTATGGCTACACCTTC.

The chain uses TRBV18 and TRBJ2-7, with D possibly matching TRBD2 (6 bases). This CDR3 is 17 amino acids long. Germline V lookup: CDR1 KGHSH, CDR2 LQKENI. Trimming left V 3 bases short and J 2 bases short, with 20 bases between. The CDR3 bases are TGTGCCAGCTCACCGCTGGGACTCTCGACTTCAACCTACGAGCAGTACTTC. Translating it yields CASSPLGLSTSTYEQYF.

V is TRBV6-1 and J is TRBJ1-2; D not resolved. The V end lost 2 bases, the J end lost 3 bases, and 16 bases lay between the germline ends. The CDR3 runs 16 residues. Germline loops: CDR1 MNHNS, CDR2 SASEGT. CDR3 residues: CASSEPDIPRDYGYTF. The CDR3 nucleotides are TGTGCCAGCAGTGAACCCGACATCCCGAGGGACTATGGCTACACCTTC.

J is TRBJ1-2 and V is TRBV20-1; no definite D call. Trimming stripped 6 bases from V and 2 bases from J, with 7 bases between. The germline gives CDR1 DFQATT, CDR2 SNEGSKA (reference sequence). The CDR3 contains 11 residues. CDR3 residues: CSAAINYGYTF. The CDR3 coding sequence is TGCAGTGCAGCTATAAACTATGGCTACACCTTC.

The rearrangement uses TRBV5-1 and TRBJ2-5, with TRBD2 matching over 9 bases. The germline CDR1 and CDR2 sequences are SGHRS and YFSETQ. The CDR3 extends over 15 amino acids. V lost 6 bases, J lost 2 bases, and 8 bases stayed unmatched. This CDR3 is CASTRGGRGQETQYF. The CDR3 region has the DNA TGCGCCAGCACGCGGGGGGGCAGAGGTCAAGAGACCCAGTACTTC.

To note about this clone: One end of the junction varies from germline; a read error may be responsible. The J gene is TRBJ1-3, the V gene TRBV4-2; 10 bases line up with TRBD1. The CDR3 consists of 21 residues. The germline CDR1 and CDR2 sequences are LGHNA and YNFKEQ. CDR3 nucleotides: TGTGCCAGCAGCCCAGTCCCGGGACAGGGGTCAGTTCCCAAAGCTGGGAACACCATATATTTT. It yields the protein CASSPVPGQGSVPKAGNTIYF.

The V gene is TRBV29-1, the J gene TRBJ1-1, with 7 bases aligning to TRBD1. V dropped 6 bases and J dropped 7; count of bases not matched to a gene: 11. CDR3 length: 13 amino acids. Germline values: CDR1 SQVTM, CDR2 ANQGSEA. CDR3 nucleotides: TGCAGCGTCCCCAAGGTACAGGGGTTTGAAGCTTTCTTT. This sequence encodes CSVPKVQGFEAFF.

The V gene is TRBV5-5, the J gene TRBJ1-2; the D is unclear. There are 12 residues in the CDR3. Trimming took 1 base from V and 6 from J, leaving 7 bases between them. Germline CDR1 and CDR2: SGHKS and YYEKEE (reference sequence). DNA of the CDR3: TGTGCCAGCAGCTTGCTACCCCATGGCTACACCTTC. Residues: CASSLLPHGYTF.

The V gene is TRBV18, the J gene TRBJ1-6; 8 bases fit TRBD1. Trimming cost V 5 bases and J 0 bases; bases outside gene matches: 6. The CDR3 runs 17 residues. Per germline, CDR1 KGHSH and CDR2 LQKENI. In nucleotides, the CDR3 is TGTGCCAGCTCAGCGACAGGGGCCAGCTCCTATAATTCACCCCTCCACTTT. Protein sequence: CASSATGASSYNSPLHF. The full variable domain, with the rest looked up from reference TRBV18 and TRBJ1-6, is NAGVMQNPRHLVRRRGQEARLRCSPMKGHSHVYWYRQLPEEGLKFMVYLQKENIIDESGMPKERFSAEFPKEGPSILRIQQVVRGDSAAYFCASSATGASSYNSPLHFGNGTRLTVT.

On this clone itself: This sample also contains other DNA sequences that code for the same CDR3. CDR3 in amino acids: CASSQDYRGETQYF. The CDR3 DNA reads TGCGCCAGCAGCCAAGATTACAGGGGGGAGACCCAGTACTTC. The chain uses TRBV4-1 and TRBJ2-5, with 8 bases identical to TRBD1. V shed 0 bases and J 5 bases; nucleotides not matched to a gene: 2. This CDR3 has 14 amino acids. The germline CDR1 and CDR2 sequences are MGHRA and YSYEKL.

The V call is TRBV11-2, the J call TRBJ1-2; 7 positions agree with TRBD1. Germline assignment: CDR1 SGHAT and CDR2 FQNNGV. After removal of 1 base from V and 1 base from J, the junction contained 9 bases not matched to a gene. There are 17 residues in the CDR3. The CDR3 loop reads CASSLGLDRPRNYGYTF. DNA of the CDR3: TGTGCCAGCAGCTTAGGACTGGACAGGCCCCGTAACTATGGCTACACCTTC.

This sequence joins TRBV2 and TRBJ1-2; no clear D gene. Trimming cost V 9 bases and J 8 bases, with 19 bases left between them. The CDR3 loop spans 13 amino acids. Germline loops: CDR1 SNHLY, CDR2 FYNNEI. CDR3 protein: CAREHGELWGYTF. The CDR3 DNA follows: TGTGCCAGGGAGCATGGAGAACTATGGGGCTACACCTTC. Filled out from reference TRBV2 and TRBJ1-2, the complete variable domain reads EPEVTQTPSHQVTQMGQEVILRCVPISNHLYFYWYRQILGQKVEFLVSFYNNEISEKSEIFDDQFSVERPDGSNFTLKIRSTKLEDSAMYFCAREHGELWGYTFGSGTRLTVV.

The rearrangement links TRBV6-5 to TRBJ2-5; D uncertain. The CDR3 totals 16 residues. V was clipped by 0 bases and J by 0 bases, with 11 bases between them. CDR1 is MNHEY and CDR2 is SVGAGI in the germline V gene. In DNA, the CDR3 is TGTGCCAGCAGTTACTCCCCGCGGCCCGACCAAGAGACCCAGTACTTC. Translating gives CASSYSPRPDQETQYF.

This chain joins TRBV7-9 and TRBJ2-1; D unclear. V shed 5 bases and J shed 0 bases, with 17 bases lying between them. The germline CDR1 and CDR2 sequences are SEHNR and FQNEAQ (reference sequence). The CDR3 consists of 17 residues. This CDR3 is CASSPIQDLSSYNEQFF. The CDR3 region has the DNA TGTGCCAGCAGCCCGATCCAGGATTTGAGCTCCTACAATGAGCAGTTCTTC.